A single sample gave rise to the 5 T cell receptor beta chains below, sequenced in a study of blood T cell repertoires in COVID-19. Profiling relied on immunoSEQ multiplex PCR, and the TCRdb table lists in-frame clones only, not all of them. The sample carries around 94,000 clones, about 85% recorded once. Sequenced input: peripheral blood. The receptor set was obtained from a woman aged 45-60 years with COVID-19, enrolled during active disease.

The chain employs TRBV5-5 and TRBJ1-6; D is unresolved. The germline gives CDR1 SGHKS, CDR2 YYEKEE (reference sequence). Trimming stripped 2 bases from V and 5 bases from J, with 8 bases between. The CDR3 has 14 residues. In nucleotides, the CDR3 is TGTGCCAGCAGCTTCCAGGAAAATAATTCACCCCTCCACTTT. It codes for CASSFQENNSPLHF.

The genes are TRBV19 and TRBJ1-5; TRBD1 aligns across 8 bases. The V gene end was trimmed by 4 bases and the J gene end by 1 base; junction bases not matched to a gene: 3. CDR3 length equals 15 residues. Germline loops: CDR1 LNHDA, CDR2 SQIVND (reference sequence). This chain's CDR3 is CASSTGGISNQPQHF. CDR3 DNA sequence: TGTGCCAGTAGTACAGGGGGCATCAGCAATCAGCCCCAGCATTTT.

The CDR3 region is CTSSRSSGFF. DNA for the CDR3: TGCACCAGCAGCCGATCAAGCGGGTTTTTT. The chain has TRBV1 and TRBJ1-4. TRBV1 counts as a pseudogene. CDR3 length: 10 amino acids.

The chain couples TRBV6-2 or TRBV6-3 to TRBJ1-1; 7 bases are a match to TRBD1. Trimming at V came to 5 bases and at J to 0 bases, leaving 6 bases not matched to a gene. The CDR3 extends over 15 amino acids. From germline, CDR1 is MNHEY and CDR2 SVGEGT. The CDR3 DNA sequence: TGTGCCAGCAGTGGTAAGGGGGCCCTGAACACTGAAGCTTTCTTT. As protein: CASSGKGALNTEAFF.

This clone was seen a handful of times. The CDR3 protein is CASSTRTDSSGNTIYF. Here the CDR3 DNA reads TGTGCCAGTAGTACCCGGACGGACTCCTCTGGAAACACCATATATTTT. The chain couples TRBV19 to TRBJ1-3; D ambiguous. The V end lost 4 bases, the J end lost 0 bases, and 13 bases lay between the germline ends. This CDR3 spans 16 amino acids. The V gene's germline CDR1 is LNHDA and CDR2 SQIVND (reference sequence).